The rows below give T cell receptor beta chains drawn from one sample of a study of cytomegalovirus exposure and HLA in healthy donors. Sequenced by immunoSEQ multiplex PCR; TCRdb stores in-frame clones only, minus some. The table has around 150,000 clones, approximately 85% seen once. The sequencing input was PBMCs. The receptors shown here come from a man in his fifties in good health and CMV-seropositive. Each CDR3 is given with its conserved first and last residue. D genes are given only for firm matches. Size values are once, few and many counts, or a class for expanded clones, and some rows have none.

>.|once|TRBJ1-5|TRBV2
CASSGQYSNQPQHF
TGTGCCAGCAGTGGACAGTATAGCAATCAGCCCCAGCATTTT
>TRBD1|.|TRBJ2-7|TRBV28
CASSSYLRGHEQYF
TGTGCCAGCAGTTCTTATCTCAGGGGGCACGAGCAGTACTTC
>.|.|TRBJ2-7|TRBV7-2
CASSYRYSYEQYF
TGTGCCAGCAGCTACAGATACTCCTACGAGCAGTACTTC
>.|.|TRBJ1-1|TRBV7-2
CASSLEMNTEAFF
TGTGCCAGCAGTCTAGAGATGAACACTGAAGCTTTCTTT
>.|.|TRBJ2-1|TRBV9
CASSGVPGRNNEQFF
TGTGCCAGCAGCGGAGTGCCCGGGAGAAACAATGAGCAGTTCTTC
>TRBD2|.|TRBJ2-5|TRBV9
CASSVGGTSGSKGETQYF
TGTGCCAGCAGCGTAGGAGGGACTAGCGGGAGTAAGGGGGAGACCCAGTACTTC
>.|.|TRBJ1-2|TRBV28
CASSFPAVLNYGYTF
TGTGCCAGCAGTTTTCCCGCAGTTCTTAACTATGGCTACACCTTC
>TRBD1|.|TRBJ1-2|TRBV29-1
CSVGPGRTGNYGYTF
TGCAGCGTTGGACCCGGTAGGACAGGGAACTATGGCTACACCTTC
>TRBD2|.|TRBJ2-5|TRBV5-4
CASSLALAGVQETQYF
TGTGCCAGCAGCTTGGCGCTAGCGGGAGTTCAAGAGACCCAGTACTTC
>TRBD2|.|TRBJ2-5|TRBV5-4
CASSFFPLSGLAGAETQYF
TGTGCCAGCAGCTTCTTTCCGCTTTCAGGACTAGCGGGAGCAGAGACCCAGTACTTC
>.|once|TRBJ2-2|TRBV30
CAWSAGNSGFTGELFF
TGTGCCTGGAGTGCTGGGAATAGCGGATTCACCGGGGAGCTGTTTTTT